These 9 T cell receptor beta chains originate from one sample sequenced in a study of CD8 T cells in Susac syndrome. Roughly 0.5 to 1 ug RNA was reverse transcribed with random hexamers. In TCRdb, the immunoSEQ multiplex PCR reads were re-called with MiXCR into one record per CDR3 protein. The sample consists of 130,000 or so distinct CDR3 sequences, around 94% of them appearing once. The sequenced material came from CD8+ T cells from PBMCs. The source is a human donor with Susac syndrome.

The chain couples TRBV20-1 to TRBJ1-6; the D is unclear. CDR1 DFQATT and CDR2 SNEGSKA come from the germline V gene (reference sequence). The V gene lost 0 bases and the J gene lost 9 bases, with 27 bases spanning the gap. This CDR3 is 19 amino acids long. This CDR3 is CSAREMSGSARPEISPLHF. The CDR3 DNA sequence: TGCAGTGCTAGAGAGATGTCCGGGTCGGCGAGGCCCGAAATTTCACCCCTCCACTTT.

The J gene is TRBJ1-1, the V gene TRBV12-3 or TRBV12-4, with unresolved D. The CDR3 contains 12 residues. The V end lost 1 base, the J end lost 10 bases, and 10 bases lay between the germline ends. The CDR3 loop is CASSLVGSGAFF. In nucleotides, the CDR3 is TGTGCCAGCAGTTTAGTAGGTTCGGGAGCTTTCTTT.

This chain connects TRBV29-1 to TRBJ2-3, with D unclear. Germline loops: CDR1 SQVTM, CDR2 ANQGSEA. Deletions cut 6 bases from V and 1 base from J, with 14 bases between. The CDR3 consists of 14 residues. The CDR3 reads CSVFSFSRTDTQYF. The CDR3 region has the DNA TGCAGCGTCTTCTCTTTCTCTCGCACAGATACGCAGTATTTT.

This chain links TRBV6-5 with TRBJ1-5; possible D gene TRBD1, 6 bases. Trimming removed 3 bases from V and 4 bases from J, with 10 bases in between. CDR3 length equals 14 residues. The germline V gene encodes CDR1 MNHEY and CDR2 SVGAGI. CDR3: CASSYGGANQPQHF. CDR3 coding DNA: TGTGCCAGCAGTTATGGGGGGGCTAATCAGCCCCAGCATTTT.

The chain links TRBV4-1 to TRBJ2-5, with 7 bases aligning to TRBD2. V trimming: 6 bases; J trimming: 1 base; junction bases outside the gene matches: 8. CDR1 and CDR2 from the germline V gene are MGHRA and YSYEKL. The CDR3 is 15 amino acids. The CDR3 protein is CASRLTGGGQETQYF. The CDR3 DNA reads TGCGCCAGCAGGCTGACTGGGGGGGGCCAAGAGACCCAGTACTTC.

The rearrangement links TRBV7-2 to TRBJ1-2; 9 nucleotides align to TRBD1. Trimming at V came to 4 bases and at J to 4 bases, leaving 7 bases not matched to a gene. Looked up from germline, CDR1 is SGHTA and CDR2 is FQGNSA. This CDR3 contains 15 residues. The CDR3 DNA reads TGTGCCAGCAGCTCCGTACCGACAGGGGGCTATGGCTACACCTTC. Protein product: CASSSVPTGGYGYTF.

V gene TRBV10-3 combines with J gene TRBJ1-2, with D hard to call. This CDR3 region has 11 residues. From germline, CDR1 is ENHRY and CDR2 SYGVKD. V dropped 10 bases and J dropped 4 bases, with 10 bases sitting between them. CDR3 coding DNA: TGTGCCACCTTAGGGCTCTATGGCTACACCTTC. Its translation: CATLGLYGYTF.

The CDR3: CASSLGGENNEQFF. CDR3 DNA sequence: TGTGCCAGCAGTTTGGGAGGAGAGAACAATGAGCAGTTCTTC. The chain links TRBV6-5 to TRBJ2-1, with D possibly TRBD2 on 6 matching bases. Germline V lookup: CDR1 MNHEY, CDR2 SVGAGI. V lost 4 bases to trimming and J lost 5 bases, with 12 bases between them. This CDR3 has 14 amino acids.

This chain links TRBV9 with TRBJ2-7, with D perhaps matching TRBD1 or TRBD2 (5 bases each). This CDR3 has 15 residues. V lost 0 bases to trimming and J lost 0 bases, with 10 bases between them. Per germline, CDR1 SGDLS and CDR2 YYNGEE. CDR3 in DNA: TGTGCCAGCAGCGTAGATTCAGGGAGCTCCTACGAGCAGTACTTC. Its translation is CASSVDSGSSYEQYF.